The 19 T cell receptor beta chains below were found in one sample sequenced in a study of chemoradiotherapy in HPV16-positive cancers. Method: immunoSEQ multiplex PCR; TCRdb's copy keeps in-frame clones and lacks some. The data hold nearly 3,500 clones, with approximately 91% observed a single time. The sequenced sample was tumor tissue, obtained from a patient who underwent chemoradiotherapy. Receptors originate from a human donor with HPV-associated anogenital cancer.

The CDR3 DNA is TGTGCCAGCAGCTTAGGTGCCTCTGGGGCCAACGTCCTGACTTTC. It yields the protein CASSLGASGANVLTF. The chain carries TRBV7-2 and TRBJ2-6; D ambiguous. Germline V gives CDR1 SGHTA, CDR2 FQGNSA. The CDR3 has 15 amino acids. With 1 base removed from V and 0 bases from J, the gap between germline ends came to 4 bases.

This chain connects TRBV11-3 to TRBJ1-1; D ambiguous. The V end lost 5 bases, the J end lost 3 bases, and 1 base lay between the germline ends. Per the germline V gene, CDR1 is SGHNT and CDR2 is YENEEA. The CDR3 is 10 residues long. The CDR3, as DNA: TGTGCCAGCAGCGACACTGAAGCTTTCTTT. Amino acid sequence: CASSDTEAFF.

The gene calls are TRBV11-2 and TRBJ2-2; 7 bases are shared with TRBD2. This CDR3 contains 15 residues. Germline lookup yields CDR1 SGHAT and CDR2 FQNNGV. The junction had 1 base not matched to a gene; V was cut back by 0 bases and J by 3 bases. The CDR3: CASSLDGRHTGELFF. In nucleotides, the CDR3 is TGTGCCAGCAGCTTAGACGGGAGGCACACCGGGGAGCTGTTTTTT.

The chain carries TRBV4-1 and TRBJ2-4; either TRBD1 or TRBD2 may supply D (6 bases each). With 1 base removed from V and 4 bases from J, the gap between germline ends came to 11 bases. The V gene's germline CDR1 is MGHRA and CDR2 YSYEKL. The CDR3 has 15 residues. The CDR3 DNA is TGCGCCAGCAGCCAAGGGAGAGGGGGGAAAAACATTCAGTACTTC. It yields the protein CASSQGRGGKNIQYF.

The count of this clone is one. The chain carries TRBV18 and TRBJ2-1, with TRBD2 matching 8 bases. The CDR3 is 14 amino acids. Germline V lookup: CDR1 KGHSH, CDR2 LQKENI. With V trimmed by 4 bases and J by 9 bases, 8 bases remained unmatched. CDR3 in amino acids: CASSHHGRVSEQFF. The CDR3, as DNA: TGTGCCAGCTCACATCACGGGAGGGTATCTGAGCAGTTCTTC.

The chain is built from TRBV5-1 and TRBJ1-1, with TRBD1 matching over 11 bases. CDR3 size: 16 residues. V shed 4 bases, J shed 3 bases, and the junction held 8 bases outside the gene matches. From germline, CDR1 is SGHRS and CDR2 YFSETQ. DNA for the CDR3: TGCGCCAGCAGCAGATACCAGGACAGGGGGCACACTGAAGCTTTCTTT. Encoded protein: CASSRYQDRGHTEAFF.

The chain recombines TRBV7-2 with TRBJ2-5; 8 positions agree with TRBD1. The length of the CDR3 is 14 residues. Germline values: CDR1 SGHTA, CDR2 FQGNSA. The V gene end was trimmed by 5 bases and the J gene end by 5 bases; junction bases not matched to a gene: 7. The chain's CDR3 is CASSTLNRGETQYF. CDR3 nucleotide sequence: TGTGCCAGCAGCACGCTAAACAGGGGGGAGACCCAGTACTTC.

This chain joins TRBV6-5 and TRBJ2-5; D is uncertain. Deletions cut 0 bases from V and 5 bases from J, with 7 bases between. This CDR3 has 13 residues. Germline-derived CDR1 and CDR2 are MNHEY and SVGAGI. CDR3: CASSYSGGETQYF. The CDR3 bases are TGTGCCAGCAGTTACTCAGGCGGTGAGACCCAGTACTTC.

V usage is TRBV10-3 and J usage is TRBJ2-7; 10 bases match TRBD1. Trimming at V came to 4 bases and at J to 3 bases, leaving 6 bases not matched to a gene. The CDR3 is made up of 15 amino acids. Germline CDR1 reads ENHRY; CDR2 reads SYGVKD. CDR3 sequence (DNA): TGTGCCATCAGTGGGGGGACAGGGGTTAACTACGAGCAGTACTTC. It translates to CAISGGTGVNYEQYF.

The chain is built from TRBV28 and TRBJ2-3, with 8 bases lining up with TRBD2. Germline trimming cut 6 bases from V and 1 base from J; bases unmatched to any gene: 9. The CDR3 totals 16 residues. Germline V gene data show CDR1 as MDHEN and CDR2 as SYDVKM. The CDR3 nucleotides are TGTGCCAGCAGCGATTTCGGGAGGGGGGGCACAGATACGCAGTATTTT. It encodes CASSDFGRGGTDTQYF.

The V gene is TRBV7-2, the J gene TRBJ2-7, with 7 bases matching TRBD2. In germline, CDR1 is SGHTA, CDR2 FQGNSA. The V and J ends lost 5 bases and 4 bases, in that order; junction bases with no gene match: 5. The CDR3 is made up of 13 amino acids. The CDR3 sequence is CASSASGAYEQYF. CDR3 nucleotide sequence: TGTGCCAGCAGCGCAAGCGGGGCTTACGAGCAGTACTTC.

In DNA form, the CDR3 reads TGTGCCAGTAGTATTGGGGGATCGTATCAGCCCCAGCATTTT. Translated: CASSIGGSYQPQHF. This chain uses TRBV19 with TRBJ1-5; possible D gene TRBD1, 5 bases. V gave up 3 bases and J gave up 5 bases, with 11 bases separating them. The CDR3 totals 14 residues. The germline CDR1 and CDR2 sequences are LNHDA and SQIVND (reference sequence).

The chain recombines TRBV7-2 with TRBJ2-5, with D uncertain. The J call may not be correct, given that the DNA end is closer to TRBJ2-7. The CDR3 has 15 residues. The germline gives CDR1 SGHTA, CDR2 FQGNSA. The CDR3 DNA is TGTGCCAGCAGCCCGTCACTAATCGAGAACTACGAGCAGTACTTC. Translating gives CASSPSLIENYEQYF.

The chain recombines TRBV9 with TRBJ2-2; D is possibly TRBD1 (6 bases). The V gene's germline CDR1 is SGDLS and CDR2 YYNGEE. V dropped 4 bases and J dropped 4 bases, with 17 bases sitting between them. The CDR3 contains 16 residues. The CDR3 loop reads CASSLRARGPTGELFF. In DNA form, the CDR3 reads TGTGCCAGCAGCCTGAGGGCCAGGGGCCCCACCGGGGAGCTGTTTTTT.

The rearrangement joins TRBV27 to TRBJ2-7; possibly TRBD2 for D (6 bases). Looked up from germline, CDR1 is MNHEY and CDR2 is SMNVEV (reference sequence). Deletions cut 3 bases from V and 2 bases from J, with 11 bases between. This CDR3 is 14 amino acids long. The CDR3 region has the DNA TGTGCCAGCAGTTTCGGGGGAGCGACCTACGAGCAGTACTTC. Translated, it gives CASSFGGATYEQYF.

The chain links TRBV10-3 to TRBJ2-1; D may be TRBD1 or TRBD2 (5 bases each). The CDR3 has 13 residues. The germline V gene has CDR1 ENHRY and CDR2 SYGVKD. The V gene lost 5 bases and the J gene lost 5 bases, with 10 bases spanning the gap. The DNA of the CDR3 is TGTGCCATCAGTATACAGGAGGACAATGAGCAGTTCTTC. Translating it yields CAISIQEDNEQFF.

The chain employs TRBV7-2 and TRBJ1-5; D is unresolved. The CDR3 length is 16 residues. Germline V gives CDR1 SGHTA, CDR2 FQGNSA. The V end was cut by 0 bases, the J end by 6 bases, with 15 bases between. The CDR3 region is CASSLASSGLSQPQHF. The CDR3 bases are TGTGCCAGCAGCTTAGCCTCCTCGGGGTTGAGTCAGCCCCAGCATTTT.

The chain recombines TRBV11-2 with TRBJ2-7; TRBD1 matches at 7 bases. Germline trimming cut 4 bases from V and 4 bases from J; bases unmatched to any gene: 4. This CDR3 has 13 residues. The V gene's germline CDR1 is SGHAT and CDR2 FQNNGV. CDR3 nucleotides: TGTGCCAGCAGCTCGGGACAGTCATACGAGCAGTACTTC. The encoded protein is CASSSGQSYEQYF.

Written as DNA, the CDR3 is TGTGCCAGTAGTACCTTAGCGCTCAGCTCCTACAATGAGCAGTTCTTC. It codes for CASSTLALSSYNEQFF. This chain links TRBV19 with TRBJ2-1; tentatively, D is TRBD2 (5 bases). CDR1 and CDR2 (germline): LNHDA, SQIVND (reference sequence). V was shortened by 4 bases and J by 0 bases, with 13 bases between the two germline ends. This CDR3 is built from 16 residues.